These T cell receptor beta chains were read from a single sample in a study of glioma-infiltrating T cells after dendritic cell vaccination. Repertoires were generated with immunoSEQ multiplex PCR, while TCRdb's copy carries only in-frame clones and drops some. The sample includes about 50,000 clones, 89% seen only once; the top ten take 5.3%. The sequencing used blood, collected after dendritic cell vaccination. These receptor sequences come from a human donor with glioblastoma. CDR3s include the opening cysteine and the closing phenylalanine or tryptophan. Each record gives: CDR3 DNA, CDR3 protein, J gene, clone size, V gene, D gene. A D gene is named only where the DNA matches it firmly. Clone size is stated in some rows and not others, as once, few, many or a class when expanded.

cdr3_nt: TGTGCCAGCGGTGTGGCACCGCAGCGTACTAATTCACCCCTCCACTTT
cdr3_aa: CASGVAPQRTNSPLHF
j_call: TRBJ1-6
clone_size: -
v_call: TRBV5-5
d_call: -

cdr3_nt: TGCGCCAGCGATAGCGGCCCCGGGGAGCTGTTTTTT
cdr3_aa: CASDSGPGELFF
j_call: TRBJ2-2
clone_size: -
v_call: TRBV4-1
d_call: -

cdr3_nt: TGTGCCAGCAGTCGCGAGGGAGGGTCTTGGGACGAGCAGTACTTC
cdr3_aa: CASSREGGSWDEQYF
j_call: TRBJ2-7
clone_size: -
v_call: TRBV4-2
d_call: TRBD2

cdr3_nt: TGTGCCAGCAGTGCCCTTTTCTCTGGGGCCAACGTCCTGACTTTC
cdr3_aa: CASSALFSGANVLTF
j_call: TRBJ2-6
clone_size: -
v_call: TRBV2
d_call: -

cdr3_nt: TGTGCCAGCAGTCAGAGACAATACGGCTACACCTTC
cdr3_aa: CASSQRQYGYTF
j_call: TRBJ1-2
clone_size: -
v_call: TRBV6-5
d_call: -

cdr3_nt: TGTGCCACGCAGGGTACAGGGCCCTACAATGAGCAGTTCTTC
cdr3_aa: CATQGTGPYNEQFF
j_call: TRBJ2-1
clone_size: -
v_call: TRBV10-3
d_call: -

cdr3_nt: TGTGCCAGCAGCTCTACTATAGCGGATCAAGAGACCCAGTACTTC
cdr3_aa: CASSSTIADQETQYF
j_call: TRBJ2-5
clone_size: -
v_call: TRBV5-4
d_call: -

cdr3_nt: TGTGCCGCCGGGGGGACAGGGCATAGCAATCAGCCCCAGCATTTT
cdr3_aa: CAAGGTGHSNQPQHF
j_call: TRBJ1-5
clone_size: hyperexpanded
v_call: TRBV19
d_call: TRBD1

cdr3_nt: TGTGCCAGCAGTTCCGGACGACAGGGGCGAAAACTGTTTTTT
cdr3_aa: CASSSGRQGRKLFF
j_call: TRBJ1-4
clone_size: -
v_call: TRBV6-5
d_call: TRBD1

cdr3_nt: TGTGCCAGCAGCCCCAGGACAGGGGTCACAGATACGCAGTATTTT
cdr3_aa: CASSPRTGVTDTQYF
j_call: TRBJ2-3
clone_size: -
v_call: TRBV7-8
d_call: TRBD1

cdr3_nt: TGTGCCAGCAGCAACCGACAGACCAATCAGCCCCAGCATTTT
cdr3_aa: CASSNRQTNQPQHF
j_call: TRBJ1-5
clone_size: -
v_call: TRBV21-1
d_call: -

cdr3_nt: TGCGCCAGCAGCTCGGGGGGGGCGTACAATGAGCAGTTCTTC
cdr3_aa: CASSSGGAYNEQFF
j_call: TRBJ2-1
clone_size: -
v_call: TRBV5-1
d_call: TRBD2

cdr3_nt: TGTGCCAGCAGCTTAACCCACAGCAGGAACACTGAAGCTTTCTTT
cdr3_aa: CASSLTHSRNTEAFF
j_call: TRBJ1-1
clone_size: -
v_call: TRBV7-3
d_call: -

cdr3_nt: TGTGCCAGCAGCCTACCCGGACAGGGGGCGCGTTGGGTTTATGGCTACACCTTC
cdr3_aa: CASSLPGQGARWVYGYTF
j_call: TRBJ1-2
clone_size: -
v_call: TRBV28
d_call: TRBD1

cdr3_nt: TGTGCCAGCAGCTCCGAGCGGCATCAGTACTTC
cdr3_aa: CASSSERHQYF
j_call: TRBJ2-7
clone_size: -
v_call: TRBV7-2
d_call: -

cdr3_nt: TGCAGCGTTGAATTGGCCGACTACGAGCAGTACTTC
cdr3_aa: CSVELADYEQYF
j_call: TRBJ2-7
clone_size: -
v_call: TRBV29-1
d_call: -

cdr3_nt: TGTGCCAGCCGAAAGAAGGAGGGGAGTCGCTACGAGCAGTACTTC
cdr3_aa: CASRKKEGSRYEQYF
j_call: TRBJ2-7
clone_size: -
v_call: TRBV5-8
d_call: -

cdr3_nt: TGTGCCACCAGCAGAGAGAACAGGGAAAATGAAAAACTGTTTTTT
cdr3_aa: CATSRENRENEKLFF
j_call: TRBJ1-4
clone_size: -
v_call: TRBV15
d_call: -

cdr3_nt: TGCGCCAGCAGCCAAGGGGGAACAGGGGATCAGCCCCAGCATTTT
cdr3_aa: CASSQGGTGDQPQHF
j_call: TRBJ1-5
clone_size: -
v_call: TRBV4-1
d_call: TRBD1

cdr3_nt: TGTGCCAGCAGTCGACAGAGCCCTCAGCCCCAGCATTTT
cdr3_aa: CASSRQSPQPQHF
j_call: TRBJ1-5
clone_size: once
v_call: TRBV2
d_call: -

cdr3_nt: TGTGCCAGCACTCGGACAGTAGGACACACCGGGGAGCTGTTTTTT
cdr3_aa: CASTRTVGHTGELFF
j_call: TRBJ2-2
clone_size: -
v_call: TRBV28
d_call: -

cdr3_nt: TGTGCCAGCAGCCCGAGCGCCAAAGGGGAAAATCAGCCCCAGCATTTT
cdr3_aa: CASSPSAKGENQPQHF
j_call: TRBJ1-5
clone_size: -
v_call: TRBV7-6
d_call: -

cdr3_nt: TGTGCCAGCTCACCGGGTTACAGGGGTGAGAACACTGAAGCTTTCTTT
cdr3_aa: CASSPGYRGENTEAFF
j_call: TRBJ1-1
clone_size: -
v_call: TRBV18
d_call: TRBD1